This entry is about one TCR beta chain. A much larger clone is a single base away; this may be a read error. These data belong to a study of tumor and adjacent non-tumor tissue in lung cancer. A modified ARM-PCR protocol with three rounds of nested PCR amplified TCRbeta. TCRdb called the multiplex PCR reads again in MiXCR, with one record for every CDR3 protein. The sample lists about 98,000 distinct CDR3 sequences, more than 80% seen once, with around 30% in the top ten. Germline values: CDR1 MDHEN, CDR2 SYDVKM. The V segment lost 8 bases and the J segment 4 bases; nucleotides outside the gene matches: 7. This CDR3 contains 13 residues. No cell sorting was done before RNA was extracted from the tissue. This non-tumor lung sample came from over 3 cm beyond the tumor edge.

The source material was distant non-tumor lung tissue. This TCR derives from a man aged 55 to 70 with small cell lung cancer. The chain joins TRBV28 to TRBJ1-2; 7 positions match TRBD1. In DNA form, the CDR3 reads TGTGCCAGCGCCAAACAGGGGACCTATGGCTACACCTTC. Translation gives CASAKQGTYGYTF.